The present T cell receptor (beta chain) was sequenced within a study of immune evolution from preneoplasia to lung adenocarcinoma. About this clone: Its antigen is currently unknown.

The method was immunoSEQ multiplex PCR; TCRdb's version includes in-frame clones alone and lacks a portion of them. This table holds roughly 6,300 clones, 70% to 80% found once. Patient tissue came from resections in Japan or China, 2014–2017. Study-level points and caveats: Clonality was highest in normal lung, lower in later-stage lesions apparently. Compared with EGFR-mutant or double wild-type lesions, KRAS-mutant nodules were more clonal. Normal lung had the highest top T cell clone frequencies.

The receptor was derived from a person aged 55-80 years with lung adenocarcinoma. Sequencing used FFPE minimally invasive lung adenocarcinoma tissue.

The CDR3 nucleotides are TGCGCCAGCAGCAACCTGCCCGGGGAGCTGTTTTTT. Translating it yields CASSNLPGELFF. This sequence joins TRBV10-1 and TRBJ2-2, with D uncertain. V gave up 6 bases and J gave up 6 bases, with 8 bases separating them. The germline V gene has CDR1 WNHNN and CDR2 SYGVQD (reference sequence). The CDR3 consists of 12 residues.